Below are 31 T cell receptor beta chains sequenced from a single sample in a study of cytomegalovirus exposure and HLA in healthy donors. Primers for the PCR totalled 60 Vbeta and 13 Jbeta. Some clones are missing from TCRdb's copy, which holds only in-frame ones; the method was immunoSEQ multiplex PCR. The profile shows 77,000 or so clones, about 79% of them singletons. The sequenced material came from PBMCs. Receptor source: a woman between 40 and 50 years old in good health and CMV-seronegative.

The V call is TRBV15, the J call TRBJ2-3, with D maybe TRBD1 (6 bases). The CDR3 is made up of 17 amino acids. The V gene's germline CDR1 is LNHNV and CDR2 YYDKDF (reference sequence). The germline V and J ends were trimmed by 8 bases and 2 bases, with 23 bases remaining between them. CDR3 in amino acids: CATAANRVTTNTDTQYF. The CDR3 DNA is TGTGCCACCGCCGCAAACAGGGTAACAACCAACACAGATACGCAGTATTTT.

The chain uses TRBV19 and TRBJ2-1; 12 nucleotides align to TRBD2. Germline lookup yields CDR1 LNHDA and CDR2 SQIVND (reference sequence). This CDR3 contains 15 residues. The V and J ends lost 4 bases and 8 bases, in that order; junction bases with no gene match: 6. CDR3 residues: CASSKLAGGFYEQFF. The CDR3 nucleotides are TGTGCCAGTAGTAAACTAGCGGGAGGATTTTATGAGCAGTTCTTC.

The rearrangement joins TRBV11-2 to TRBJ2-3, with 7 bases aligning to TRBD2. The J segment lost 3 bases and the V segment lost 4 bases, leaving 13 bases of the junction unmatched. Germline values: CDR1 SGHAT, CDR2 FQNNGV. This CDR3 contains 17 residues. CDR3 in DNA: TGTGCCAGCAGCTCGAATAGCGGGCCCAGGCGGACAGATACGCAGTATTTT. Translation: CASSSNSGPRRTDTQYF.

The chain is built from TRBV7-9 and TRBJ2-1, with 9 bases that match TRBD2. CDR1 is SEHNR, CDR2 FQNEAQ, per germline (reference sequence). CDR3 length equals 17 residues. The junction had 12 bases not matched to a gene; V was cut back by 4 bases and J by 5 bases. The CDR3 spells CASSSYGGRGGDNEQFF. For the CDR3, the DNA is TGTGCCAGCAGCTCCTATGGGGGGCGGGGGGGGGACAATGAGCAGTTCTTC.

This chain uses TRBV6-1 with TRBJ2-7, with 12 bases that match TRBD1. This CDR3 contains 15 residues. The J segment lost 3 bases and the V segment lost 3 bases, leaving 3 bases of the junction unmatched. The germline V gene has CDR1 MNHNS and CDR2 SASEGT. The CDR3 loop is CASSERDRGLYEQYF. DNA for the CDR3: TGTGCCAGCAGTGAGAGGGACAGGGGGCTCTACGAGCAGTACTTC.

CDR3 in DNA: TGTGCCAGCAGCGAAGGGGTCCGCTCCTACAATGAGCAGTTCTTC. Amino acids: CASSEGVRSYNEQFF. The gene calls are TRBV11-1 and TRBJ2-1; weak D call: TRBD1 (5 bases). CDR3 size: 15 residues. Trimming left V 5 bases short and J 0 bases short, with 11 bases between. Germline CDR1 and CDR2: SGHAT and FQDESV (reference sequence).

The chain is built from TRBV30 and TRBJ2-5, with a weak D call TRBD2 (5 bases). V lost 3 bases, J lost 5 bases, and 10 bases lay in between. The CDR3 loop spans 12 amino acids. The germline V gene encodes CDR1 GTSNPN and CDR2 SVGIG (reference sequence). CDR3 bases: TGTGCCTGGAGCCCCGGCGGGGAGACCCAGTACTTC. This sequence encodes CAWSPGGETQYF.

This clone was detected only a few times. The J gene is TRBJ1-5, the V gene TRBV15; 12 bases are a match to TRBD1. The CDR3 is 19 amino acids. V lost 1 base and J lost 3; bases outside the gene matches: 10. Germline CDR1 and CDR2: LNHNV and YYDKDF (reference sequence). This CDR3 is CATSRGYLGQGALNQPQHF. The CDR3, as DNA: TGTGCCACCAGCAGAGGTTACCTGGGACAGGGGGCTCTCAATCAGCCCCAGCATTTT.

The rearrangement links TRBV30 to TRBJ2-2; 8 bases map to TRBD1. The CDR3 totals 17 residues. Germline CDR1 and CDR2: GTSNPN and SVGIG (reference sequence). The V and J ends lost 4 bases and 1 base, in that order; junction bases with no gene match: 11. CDR3 nucleotide sequence: TGTGCCTGGATGATGACAGGGGAAGGCAAGAACACCGGGGAGCTGTTTTTT. Amino acids: CAWMMTGEGKNTGELFF.

The chain has TRBV28 and TRBJ2-5; 8 bases map to TRBD2. Looked up from germline, CDR1 is MDHEN and CDR2 is SYDVKM. The V segment lost 7 bases and the J segment 2 bases; nucleotides outside the gene matches: 9. The CDR3 contains 15 residues. The DNA of the CDR3 is TGTGCCAGCAACGGCGCGACTAGCGCTCAAGAGACCCAGTACTTC. Translating gives CASNGATSAQETQYF.

This clone was seen only a few times. At one end, the junction sequence differs from germline, possibly due to a read error. The rearrangement joins TRBV7-7 to TRBJ2-2; TRBD1 is a possible D gene (5 bases). CDR1 is SSHAT, CDR2 FNYEAQ, per germline (reference sequence). This CDR3 is built from 14 residues. CDR3 nucleotides: TGTGCTAGCAGCCCTCAGGGATCGGCCGGGGAGCTGTTTTTT. Translating it yields CASSPQGSAGELFF.

This chain connects TRBV5-1 to TRBJ2-7, with a tentative D call TRBD1 (6 bases). The length of the CDR3 is 13 residues. Germline CDR1 and CDR2: SGHRS and YFSETQ. V was trimmed by 4 bases and J by 5 bases, leaving 13 bases between them. The CDR3 here is CASSRRQVDEQYF. The CDR3 nucleotides are TGCGCCAGCAGCAGAAGACAGGTCGACGAGCAGTACTTC.

The gene calls are TRBV5-1 and TRBJ2-2; a weak D match, TRBD2 (6 bases). CDR1 is SGHRS and CDR2 is YFSETQ in the germline V gene. The CDR3 runs 16 residues. The germline V and J ends were trimmed by 0 bases and 2 bases, with 11 bases remaining between them. The CDR3 DNA follows: TGCGCCAGCAGCTTGGGCGGGACTCAAAACACCGGGGAGCTGTTTTTT. Protein sequence: CASSLGGTQNTGELFF.

The chain links TRBV18 to TRBJ1-3; tentatively, D is TRBD1 (6 bases). CDR3 size: 14 residues. Looked up from germline, CDR1 is KGHSH and CDR2 is LQKENI. V was pared by 4 bases and J by 4 bases, with 11 bases between. Here the CDR3 reads CASSRAGVGNTIYF. The CDR3 nucleotides are TGTGCCAGCTCACGAGCAGGGGTAGGAAACACCATATATTTT.

Comments on this clone: One end of the junction is discordant with germline, which a read error may explain. The chain joins TRBV7-9 to TRBJ2-5; D possibly corresponds to TRBD1 (6 bases). CDR3 length: 16 amino acids. Germline V gene lookup returns CDR1 SEHNR and CDR2 FQNEAQ (reference sequence). Here the CDR3 DNA reads TGTGCCAGCAGTTTAGATCGGGACACCCGGGTGGAGACCCAGTACTTC. Translation gives CASSLDRDTRVETQYF.

This sequence joins TRBV29-1 and TRBJ2-1; tentative D call: TRBD2 (5 bases). The germline CDR1 and CDR2 sequences are SQVTM and ANQGSEA. The V end was cut by 6 bases, the J end by 6 bases, with 18 bases between. The CDR3 loop spans 14 amino acids. The CDR3 DNA is TGCAGCGTGAGGCCCTTACTAGTTACCAATGAGCAGTTCTTC. Translation gives CSVRPLLVTNEQFF.

This clone was recorded a few times. This chain links TRBV4-3 with TRBJ2-2, with 8 bases identical to TRBD1. CDR3 length: 16 amino acids. Unmatched junction bases numbered 7, after V lost 6 bases and J lost 1 base. Germline V lookup: CDR1 LGHNA, CDR2 YSLEER. The CDR3 sequence is CASRNTGTGNTGELFF. The CDR3 DNA is TGCGCCAGCAGAAATACCGGGACAGGGAACACCGGGGAGCTGTTTTTT.

The V and J genes are TRBV15 and TRBJ2-7, with D perhaps matching TRBD2 (7 bases). This CDR3 region has 15 residues. V shed 0 bases and J shed 5 bases, with 14 bases lying between them. Germline lookup yields CDR1 LNHNV and CDR2 YYDKDF (reference sequence). CDR3 bases: TGTGCCACCAGCAGAGAAGGGGGGGGGTGGAACGAGCAGTACTTC. Encoded protein: CATSREGGGWNEQYF.

The J gene is TRBJ1-2, the V gene TRBV19; D uncertain. V lost 3 bases and J 4 bases, leaving 9 bases between the germline ends. Germline lookup yields CDR1 LNHDA and CDR2 SQIVND (reference sequence). CDR3 length: 13 amino acids. CDR3 sequence reads: CASSITSPYGYTF. For the CDR3, the DNA is TGTGCCAGTAGTATCACATCTCCCTATGGCTACACCTTC.

V and J are TRBV28 and TRBJ2-1; 12 positions match TRBD1. Germline V gene lookup returns CDR1 MDHEN and CDR2 SYDVKM. The CDR3 loop spans 18 amino acids. The V gene end was trimmed by 3 bases and the J gene end by 5 bases; junction bases not matched to a gene: 11. DNA for the CDR3: TGTGCCAGCAGTTTTAGCGGGACAGGGGGCTCCGAGGACAATGAGCAGTTCTTC. Amino acids: CASSFSGTGGSEDNEQFF. The whole variable domain, remainder taken from reference TRBV28 and TRBJ2-1, is DVKVTQSSRYLVKRTGEKVFLECVQDMDHENMFWYRQDPGLGLRLIYFSYDVKMKEKGDIPEGYSVSREKKERFSLILESASTNQTSMYLCASSFSGTGGSEDNEQFFGPGTRLTVL.

The chain recombines TRBV6-5 with TRBJ2-7; TRBD1 aligns across 7 bases. Germline CDR1 MNHEY, CDR2 SVGAGI. CDR3 length: 14 amino acids. With 5 bases clipped from V and 0 bases from J, the junction kept 4 bases outside the gene matches. The CDR3 bases are TGTGCCAGCAGTGCATACAGGGGCTCCTACGAGCAGTACTTC. This codes for CASSAYRGSYEQYF.

This rearrangement joins TRBV7-6 to TRBJ2-6, with a possible D match to TRBD2 (6 bases). This CDR3 is built from 17 residues. V was clipped by 3 bases and J by 0 bases, with 12 bases between them. The germline CDR1 and CDR2 sequences are SGHVS and FNYEAQ. The CDR3 protein is CASSLGGTISGANVLTF. CDR3 DNA: TGTGCCAGCAGCTTGGGGGGAACAATCTCTGGGGCCAACGTCCTGACTTTC. Based on the CDR3 plus reference TRBV7-6 and TRBJ2-6, the full variable domain is GAGVSQSPRYKVTKRGQDVALRCDPISGHVSLYWYRQALGQGPEFLTYFNYEAQQDKSGLPNDRFSAERPEGSISTLTIQRTEQRDSAMYRCASSLGGTISGANVLTFGAGSRLTVL.

The rearrangement joins TRBV4-1 to TRBJ1-4; D perhaps matches TRBD1 (5 bases). Trimming removed 6 bases from V and 4 bases from J, with 15 bases in between. CDR1 MGHRA and CDR2 YSYEKL come from the germline V gene. This CDR3 has 15 residues. The CDR3 region has the DNA TGCGCCAGCAGTCCTCCAGGGCCTCTTAATGAAAAACTGTTTTTT. Its protein product is CASSPPGPLNEKLFF.

V is TRBV6-1 and J is TRBJ1-4; 7 bases line up with TRBD1. Germline CDR1 and CDR2: MNHNS and SASEGT. The CDR3 spans 15 residues. The junction had 5 bases not matched to a gene; V was cut back by 7 bases and J by 0 bases. The CDR3 DNA reads TGTGCCAGCACCCCGACAGGGACAACTAATGAAAAACTGTTTTTT. This translates into CASTPTGTTNEKLFF.

The V gene is TRBV11-2, the J gene TRBJ2-1, with 12 bases that match TRBD2. Germline CDR1 reads SGHAT; CDR2 reads FQNNGV. The ends lost 2 bases at V and 8 bases at J; junction bases unmatched: 13. This CDR3 spans 18 amino acids. CDR3 coding DNA: TGTGCCAGCAGCTTAAGACTAGCGGGAGTAACCGGGGGCGATGAGCAGTTCTTC. This encodes CASSLRLAGVTGGDEQFF. The entire variable domain, with the rest obtained from reference TRBV11-2 and TRBJ2-1, is as follows: EAGVAQSPRYKIIEKRQSVAFWCNPISGHATLYWYQQILGQGPKLLIQFQNNGVVDDSQLPKDRFSAERLKGVDSTLKIQPAKLEDSAVYLCASSLRLAGVTGGDEQFFGPGTRLTVL.

The chain combines TRBV19 with TRBJ1-6, with D uncertain. The V gene's germline CDR1 is LNHDA and CDR2 SQIVND (reference sequence). The CDR3 has 14 amino acids. Trimming pared 1 base from V and 4 bases from J, leaving 5 bases between. CDR3 sequence reads: CASSIGVYNSPLHF. The DNA for the CDR3 is TGTGCCAGTAGTATAGGAGTTTATAATTCACCCCTCCACTTT.

This clone was detected a few times. The chain uses TRBV19 and TRBJ1-5; 9 bases align to TRBD1. Germline CDR1 LNHDA, CDR2 SQIVND (reference sequence). V was clipped by 7 bases and J by 1 base; unmatched bases: 17. CDR3 size: 19 residues. CDR3 DNA: TGTGCCAGTACCCAAAGGGGACAGGGACTCCTGAGGAGCAATCAGCCCCAGCATTTT. Translating gives CASTQRGQGLLRSNQPQHF. The variable domain in full, completed from reference TRBV19 and TRBJ1-5, reads DGGITQSPKYLFRKEGQNVTLSCEQNLNHDAMYWYRQDPGQGLRLIYYSQIVNDFQKGDIAEGYSVSREKKESFPLTVTSAQKNPTAFYLCASTQRGQGLLRSNQPQHFGDGTRLSIL.

This chain links TRBV2 with TRBJ1-5; 7 positions match TRBD1. Per germline, CDR1 SNHLY and CDR2 FYNNEI. This CDR3 contains 15 residues. V shed 5 bases and J 11 bases; nucleotides not matched to a gene: 15. CDR3 sequence (DNA): TGTGCCAGCAGTAGCGACAGGGAGCTCGCGTTGGCCCAGCATTTT. Translated: CASSSDRELALAQHF.

The rearrangement joins TRBV6-4 to TRBJ1-5; TRBD1 aligns across 8 bases. The junction had 21 bases not matched to a gene; V was cut back by 0 bases and J by 2 bases. This CDR3 is 22 amino acids long. In germline, CDR1 is MRHNA, CDR2 SNTAGT. CDR3 coding DNA: TGTGCCAGCAGTGACTCGGGGCCGTGGGGCCGGTTCCAGGGGGCTCGCAATCAGCCCCAGCATTTT. Amino acid sequence: CASSDSGPWGRFQGARNQPQHF.

The chain uses TRBV7-8 and TRBJ1-4; D gene unclear. The germline V and J ends were trimmed by 4 bases and 2 bases, with 8 bases remaining between them. This CDR3 contains 14 residues. Germline-derived CDR1 and CDR2 are SGHVS and FQNEAQ. CDR3 protein: CASSSSSTNEKLFF. In DNA, the CDR3 is TGTGCCAGCAGCTCTAGCAGCACTAATGAAAAACTGTTTTTT.

The chain is built from TRBV19 and TRBJ1-5, with a weak D call TRBD1 (5 bases). The CDR3 contains 17 residues. Per germline, CDR1 LNHDA and CDR2 SQIVND (reference sequence). The V and J ends lost 3 bases and 6 bases respectively, with 21 bases between them. The CDR3 spells CASSIRGRGGDGQPQHF. The DNA for the CDR3 is TGTGCCAGTAGTATTCGGGGAAGAGGAGGGGACGGTCAGCCCCAGCATTTT.